This TCR beta chain derives from a study of shared clonotypes between healthy human individuals. Assay used: immunoSEQ multiplex PCR; TCRdb lists only in-frame clones, some missing. The repertoire holds 950,000 to 1,100,000 clones, with under 80% as singletons. The CDR3 contains 15 residues. V dropped 3 bases and J dropped 5; count of bases not matched to a gene: 7. Germline V gene sequence: CDR1 KGHSH, CDR2 LQKENI. Sequenced sample: memory CD4+ T cells sorted from blood. Stated subset: CD45RA-negative fraction. This sequence originates from a man between 18 and 35 years old in good health. The V and J genes are TRBV18 and TRBJ1-2; 9 positions match TRBD1. The CDR3 sequence is CASSPGQGETYGYTF. In DNA, the CDR3 is TGTGCCAGCTCACCGGGACAGGGAGAGACGTATGGCTACACCTTC.